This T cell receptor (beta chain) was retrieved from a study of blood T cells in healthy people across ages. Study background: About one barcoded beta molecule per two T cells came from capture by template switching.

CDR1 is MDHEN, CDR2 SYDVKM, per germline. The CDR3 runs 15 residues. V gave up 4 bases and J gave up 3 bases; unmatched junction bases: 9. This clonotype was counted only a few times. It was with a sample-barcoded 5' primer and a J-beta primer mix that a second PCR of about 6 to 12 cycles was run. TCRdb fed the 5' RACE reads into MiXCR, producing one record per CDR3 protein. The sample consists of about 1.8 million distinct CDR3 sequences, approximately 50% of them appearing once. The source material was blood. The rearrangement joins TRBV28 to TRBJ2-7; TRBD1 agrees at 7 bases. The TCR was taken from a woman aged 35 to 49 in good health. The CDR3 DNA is TGTGCCAGCAGTTCCCCGACAGGGCTGAGCTACGAGCAGTACTTC. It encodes CASSSPTGLSYEQYF.